A single sample is the source of the 20 T cell receptor beta chains below, sequenced in a study of early T cells in non-severe SARS-CoV-2 infection. MiXCR, run by TCRdb on the 5' RACE reads, gives a single entry per CDR3 protein. Of about 60,000 distinct CDR3 sequences in the sample, less than 15% were seen once. What was sequenced was whole blood. Every receptor here comes from an adult who was a healthcare worker with PCR-confirmed SARS-CoV-2 infection or an uninfected control (not recorded which).

V gene TRBV5-1 combines with J gene TRBJ2-3; TRBD1 matches 9 bases. The germline V gene encodes CDR1 SGHRS and CDR2 YFSETQ. V was pared by 4 bases and J by 1 base, with 7 bases of the junction left unmatched. This CDR3 contains 16 residues. This chain's CDR3 is CASSAIRTGGTDTQYF. The CDR3 DNA sequence: TGCGCCAGCAGCGCTATACGGACAGGGGGCACAGATACGCAGTATTTT. Combining the CDR3 with reference TRBV5-1 and TRBJ2-3 gives the whole variable domain KAGVTQTPRYLIKTRGQQVTLSCSPISGHRSVSWYQQTPGQGLQFLFEYFSETQRNKGNFPGRFSGRQFSNSRSEMNVSTLELGDSALYLCASSAIRTGGTDTQYFGPGTRLTVL.

This clonotype was recorded many times. The V call is TRBV6-1, the J call TRBJ1-2, with D possibly matching TRBD1 (5 bases). Looked up from germline, CDR1 is MNHNS and CDR2 is SASEGT. The CDR3 runs 16 residues. V lost 7 bases and J 4 bases, leaving 22 bases between the germline ends. In DNA, the CDR3 is TGTGCCAGCACCTCCCACCCCCGAGGGGCCGTCTATGGCTACACCTTC. Translation gives CASTSHPRGAVYGYTF.

This clonotype was recorded at least ten times. The V call is TRBV29-1, the J call TRBJ1-4, with D perhaps matching TRBD1 (5 bases). The CDR3 loop spans 14 amino acids. V lost 6 bases to trimming and J lost 3 bases, with 14 bases between them. Germline V gene sequence: CDR1 SQVTM, CDR2 ANQGSEA. As DNA, the CDR3 is TGCAGCGTGGGGCGTGGAGAGCCTAATGAAAAACTGTTTTTT. Residues: CSVGRGEPNEKLFF.

This clonotype was seen ten or more times. V and J are TRBV18 and TRBJ2-1, with D perhaps matching TRBD1 (5 bases). The CDR3 covers 12 residues. V shed 1 base and J shed 8 bases, with 6 bases lying between them. CDR1 and CDR2 from the germline V gene are KGHSH and LQKENI. The CDR3 DNA is TGTGCCAGCTCACCACTCAGGGATGAGCAGTTCTTC. As protein: CASSPLRDEQFF.

This clonotype was seen a few times. This chain joins TRBV12-3 or TRBV12-4 and TRBJ1-4, with unresolved D. This CDR3 is built from 11 residues. Trimming stripped 5 bases from V and 8 bases from J, with 6 bases between. The CDR3 loop is CASSIKEKLFF. CDR3 in DNA: TGTGCCAGCAGTATAAAGGAAAAACTGTTTTTT.

V gene TRBV10-1 combines with J gene TRBJ1-5; 7 bases agree with TRBD1. The V segment lost 6 bases and the J segment 3 bases; nucleotides outside the gene matches: 5. The CDR3 is made up of 14 amino acids. Germline CDR1 and CDR2: WNHNN and SYGVQD (reference sequence). The CDR3 sequence: CASSQGTDNQPQHF. The CDR3 DNA reads TGCGCCAGCAGCCAAGGGACAGACAATCAGCCCCAGCATTTT.

The V and J genes are TRBV30 and TRBJ1-4; D is unclear. This CDR3 has 14 amino acids. Trimming shortened V by 3 bases and J by 3 bases, and 11 bases separated the two germline ends. Germline CDR1 reads GTSNPN; CDR2 reads SVGIG (reference sequence). The CDR3 protein is CAWSLGLSNEKLFF. The CDR3 DNA reads as TGTGCCTGGAGCCTCGGACTGTCTAATGAAAAACTGTTTTTT.

The V gene is TRBV7-2, the J gene TRBJ2-1; 8 bases match TRBD1. V dropped 7 bases and J dropped 4; count of bases not matched to a gene: 6. The CDR3 sequence is 14 residues long. Germline lookup yields CDR1 SGHTA and CDR2 FQGNSA. The CDR3 here is CASKRDRLYNEQFF. The CDR3 bases are TGTGCCAGCAAGAGGGACAGGTTGTACAATGAGCAGTTCTTC.

The table lists this clonotype with a few counts. This chain connects TRBV19 to TRBJ2-5, with 11 bases lining up with TRBD1. The J segment lost 2 bases and the V segment lost 4 bases, leaving 9 bases of the junction unmatched. In germline, CDR1 is LNHDA, CDR2 SQIVND (reference sequence). CDR3 length: 17 amino acids. CDR3 amino acids: CASSTTGTGGVQETQYF. The CDR3 DNA follows: TGTGCCAGTAGTACCACCGGGACAGGGGGAGTACAAGAGACCCAGTACTTC. The whole variable domain, remainder taken from reference TRBV19 and TRBJ2-5, is DGGITQSPKYLFRKEGQNVTLSCEQNLNHDAMYWYRQDPGQGLRLIYYSQIVNDFQKGDIAEGYSVSREKKESFPLTVTSAQKNPTAFYLCASSTTGTGGVQETQYFGPGTRLLVL.

This clonotype was observed a few times. The V and J genes are TRBV9 and TRBJ1-1, with D uncertain. V shed 0 bases and J shed 1 base, with 7 bases lying between them. Germline V CDR1 and CDR2: SGDLS, YYNGEE. The CDR3 is 14 residues long. The CDR3 nucleotides read TGTGCCAGCAGCGTAGGGTCCACGAACACTGAAGCTTTCTTT. It codes for CASSVGSTNTEAFF.

This clonotype was observed a handful of times. The CDR3 sequence: CASTPSGTGYTDTQYF. CDR3 DNA: TGTGCCAGCACGCCTTCCGGGACAGGGTACACAGATACGCAGTATTTT. V is TRBV6-2 or TRBV6-3 and J is TRBJ2-3; 9 positions agree with TRBD1. Germline V gene data show CDR1 as MNHEY and CDR2 as SVGEGT. CDR3 size: 16 residues. J was trimmed by 2 bases and V by 7 bases; bases with no gene match: 10.

This chain connects TRBV9 to TRBJ1-5, with 7 bases that match TRBD1. Germline V CDR1 and CDR2: SGDLS, YYNGEE. This CDR3 contains 13 residues. V lost 4 bases and J lost 10; bases outside the gene matches: 8. The CDR3 loop reads CASSPRQGGPQHF. CDR3 DNA: TGTGCCAGCAGCCCCCGACAGGGAGGCCCCCAGCATTTT.

This clonotype was seen repeatedly, ten times or more. V gene TRBV27 combines with J gene TRBJ1-2; D possibly corresponds to TRBD1 (6 bases). V lost 6 bases to trimming and J lost 4 bases, with 18 bases between them. Germline values: CDR1 MNHEY, CDR2 SMNVEV (reference sequence). CDR3 length: 15 amino acids. The CDR3 DNA is TGTGCCAGCAGCCACTCCTCAACAGGGAGCTATGGCTACACCTTC. Its protein product is CASSHSSTGSYGYTF.

Many counts were recorded for this clonotype. The chain links TRBV19 to TRBJ1-1, with 7 positions matching TRBD1. The V gene end was trimmed by 7 bases and the J gene end by 1 base; junction bases not matched to a gene: 6. CDR1 is LNHDA, CDR2 SQIVND, per germline (reference sequence). This CDR3 has 14 amino acids. CDR3 coding DNA: TGTGCCAGTACCCCCACAGGGGCGAACACTGAAGCTTTCTTT. Its protein is CASTPTGANTEAFF.

The sample holds a few counts of this clonotype. This sequence joins TRBV6-5 and TRBJ2-2; D not certain. Trimming pared 11 bases from V and 4 bases from J, leaving 11 bases between. The CDR3 is 12 amino acids. Germline CDR1 MNHEY, CDR2 SVGAGI. CDR3 loop: CASSNPTGELFF. CDR3 DNA: TGTGCCTCCTCTAATCCCACCGGGGAGCTGTTTTTT.

This clonotype was observed at least ten times. The chain joins TRBV19 to TRBJ2-6; TRBD1 is a possible D gene (5 bases). V lost 8 bases and J 0 bases, leaving 14 bases between the germline ends. This CDR3 has 16 amino acids. Germline values: CDR1 LNHDA, CDR2 SQIVND (reference sequence). CDR3 loop: CASDTTGTSGANVLTF. DNA for the CDR3: TGTGCCAGTGACACAACAGGCACCTCTGGGGCCAACGTCCTGACTTTC.

The chain couples TRBV30 to TRBJ1-1; tentatively, D is TRBD1 (5 bases). This CDR3 comprises 13 residues. Trimming took off 0 bases at V and 4 bases at J, with 9 bases between the two ends. From germline, CDR1 is GTSNPN and CDR2 SVGIG (reference sequence). The CDR3 sequence: CAWSVADTTEAFF. CDR3 nucleotides: TGTGCCTGGAGTGTAGCGGACACCACTGAAGCTTTCTTT.

The chain recombines TRBV29-1 with TRBJ2-7; TRBD1 might be the D (6 bases). From germline, CDR1 is SQVTM and CDR2 ANQGSEA. This CDR3 has 13 amino acids. Trimming removed 7 bases from V and 6 bases from J, with 19 bases in between. The CDR3 nucleotides are TGCAGCGCCTACCAGGGGCCTAAGGCCGAGCAGTACTTC. Translation: CSAYQGPKAEQYF.

The chain recombines TRBV20-1 with TRBJ1-2, with D unclear. The CDR3 extends over 12 amino acids. Germline V CDR1 and CDR2: DFQATT, SNEGSKA (reference sequence). V shed 6 bases and J shed 2 bases, with 10 bases lying between them. The CDR3 loop reads CSAEDDNYGYTF. The CDR3 DNA follows: TGCAGTGCGGAGGATGACAACTATGGCTACACCTTC.

V and J are TRBV5-1 and TRBJ1-4; D not resolved. Germline CDR1 SGHRS, CDR2 YFSETQ. V was trimmed by 3 bases and J by 7 bases, leaving 22 bases between them. The CDR3 runs 17 residues. CDR3 region: CASSSQAGDPYPEKLFF. The CDR3 DNA reads TGCGCCAGCAGCTCGCAGGCAGGTGACCCATATCCTGAAAAACTGTTTTTT.